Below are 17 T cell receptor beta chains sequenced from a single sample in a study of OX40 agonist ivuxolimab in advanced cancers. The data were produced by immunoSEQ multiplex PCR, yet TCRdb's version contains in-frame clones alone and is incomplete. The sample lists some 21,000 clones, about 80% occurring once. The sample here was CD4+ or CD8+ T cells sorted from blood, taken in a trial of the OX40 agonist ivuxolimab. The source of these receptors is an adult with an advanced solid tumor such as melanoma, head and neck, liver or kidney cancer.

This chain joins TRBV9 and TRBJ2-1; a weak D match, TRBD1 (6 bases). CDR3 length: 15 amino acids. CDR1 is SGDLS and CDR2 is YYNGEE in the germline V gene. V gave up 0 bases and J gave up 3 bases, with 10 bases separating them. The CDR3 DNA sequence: TGTGCCAGCAGCGTAGATGGGACACACTACAATGAGCAGTTCTTC. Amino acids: CASSVDGTHYNEQFF.

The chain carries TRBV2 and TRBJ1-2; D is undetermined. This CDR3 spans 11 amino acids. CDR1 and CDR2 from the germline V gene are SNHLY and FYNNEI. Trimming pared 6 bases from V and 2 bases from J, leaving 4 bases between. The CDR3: CASSNNYGYTF. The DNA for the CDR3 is TGTGCCAGCAGCAACAACTATGGCTACACCTTC.

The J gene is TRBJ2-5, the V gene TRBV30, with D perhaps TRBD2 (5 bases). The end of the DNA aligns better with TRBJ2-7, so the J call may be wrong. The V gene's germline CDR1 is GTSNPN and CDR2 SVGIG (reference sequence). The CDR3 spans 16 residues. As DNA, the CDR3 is TGTGCCTGGAGTATCGGAGGCCTCGGAGTAGCCTACGAGCAGTACTTC. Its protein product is CAWSIGGLGVAYEQYF.

CDR3 in DNA: TGTGCCAGCAGCGATACAGGGGCCAGTGGCTACACCTTC. This translates into CASSDTGASGYTF. The chain recombines TRBV9 with TRBJ1-2; the match to TRBD1 covers 7 bases. The CDR3 is made up of 13 amino acids. The germline V gene encodes CDR1 SGDLS and CDR2 YYNGEE. The ends lost 3 bases at V and 7 bases at J; junction bases unmatched: 6.

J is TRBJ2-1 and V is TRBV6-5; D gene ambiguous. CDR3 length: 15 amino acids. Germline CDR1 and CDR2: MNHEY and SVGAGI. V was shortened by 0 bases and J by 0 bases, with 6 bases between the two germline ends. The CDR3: CASSYSPGSYNEQFF. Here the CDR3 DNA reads TGTGCCAGCAGTTACTCACCGGGCTCCTACAATGAGCAGTTCTTC.

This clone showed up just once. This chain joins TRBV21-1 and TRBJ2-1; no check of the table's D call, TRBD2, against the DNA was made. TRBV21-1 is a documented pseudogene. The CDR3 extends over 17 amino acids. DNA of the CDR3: TGTGCCAGCAGCAAAAGTCCTAGCGGGAGGGAATACAATGAGCAGTTCTTC. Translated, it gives CASSKSPSGREYNEQFF.

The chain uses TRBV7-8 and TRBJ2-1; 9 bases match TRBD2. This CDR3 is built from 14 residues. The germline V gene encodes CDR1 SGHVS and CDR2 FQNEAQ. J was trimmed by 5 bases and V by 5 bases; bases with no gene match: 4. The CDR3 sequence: CASSGSGGDNEQFF. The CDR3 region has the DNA TGTGCCAGCAGCGGTAGCGGGGGCGACAATGAGCAGTTCTTC.

This CDR3 reads CASSLAGGGYNEQFF. CDR3 bases: TGTGCCAGTAGTTTAGCGGGAGGAGGTTACAATGAGCAGTTCTTC. The rearrangement joins TRBV19 to TRBJ2-1; TRBD2 agrees at 10 bases. Germline CDR1 is LNHDA and CDR2 is SQIVND (reference sequence). The V gene end was trimmed by 5 bases and the J gene end by 4 bases; junction bases not matched to a gene: 5. The CDR3 consists of 15 residues.

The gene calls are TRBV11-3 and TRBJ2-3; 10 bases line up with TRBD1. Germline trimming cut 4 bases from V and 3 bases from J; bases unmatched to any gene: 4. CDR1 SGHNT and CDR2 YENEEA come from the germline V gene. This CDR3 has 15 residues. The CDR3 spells CASSSGQGLTDTQYF. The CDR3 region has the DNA TGTGCCAGCAGCTCGGGACAGGGGCTGACAGATACGCAGTATTTT.

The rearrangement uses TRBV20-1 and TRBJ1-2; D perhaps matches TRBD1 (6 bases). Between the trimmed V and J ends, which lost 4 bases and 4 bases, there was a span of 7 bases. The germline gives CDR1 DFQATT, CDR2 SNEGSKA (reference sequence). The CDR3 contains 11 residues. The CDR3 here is CSAMDSYGYTF. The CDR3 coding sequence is TGCAGTGCTATGGACAGCTATGGCTACACCTTC.

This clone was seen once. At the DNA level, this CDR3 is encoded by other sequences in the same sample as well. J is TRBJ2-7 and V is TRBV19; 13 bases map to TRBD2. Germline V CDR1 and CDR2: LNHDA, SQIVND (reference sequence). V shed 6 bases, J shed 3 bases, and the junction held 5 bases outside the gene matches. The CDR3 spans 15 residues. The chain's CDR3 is CASSPGLAGVYEQYF. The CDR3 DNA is TGTGCCAGTAGCCCAGGACTAGCGGGAGTCTACGAGCAGTACTTC.

The CDR3 sequence is CSVDRTGVNYGYTF. The CDR3, as DNA: TGCAGCGTTGACCGGACAGGGGTGAACTATGGCTACACCTTC. The V call is TRBV29-1, the J call TRBJ1-2; TRBD1 aligns across 9 bases. J gave up 2 bases and V 3 bases, and 4 bases lay outside the gene matches. The CDR3 spans 14 residues. CDR1 SQVTM and CDR2 ANQGSEA come from the germline V gene.

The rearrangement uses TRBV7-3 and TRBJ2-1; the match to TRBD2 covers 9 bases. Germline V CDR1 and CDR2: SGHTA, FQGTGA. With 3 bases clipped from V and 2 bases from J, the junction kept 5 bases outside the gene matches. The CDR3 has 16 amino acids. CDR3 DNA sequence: TGTGCCAGCAGCTTGGGCGCGGGAGGGCCCTACAATGAGCAGTTCTTC. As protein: CASSLGAGGPYNEQFF. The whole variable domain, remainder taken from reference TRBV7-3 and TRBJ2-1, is GAGVSQTPSNKVTEKGKYVELRCDPISGHTALYWYRQSLGQGPEFLIYFQGTGAADDSGLPNDRFFAVRPEGSVSTLKIQRTERGDSAVYLCASSLGAGGPYNEQFFGPGTRLTVL.

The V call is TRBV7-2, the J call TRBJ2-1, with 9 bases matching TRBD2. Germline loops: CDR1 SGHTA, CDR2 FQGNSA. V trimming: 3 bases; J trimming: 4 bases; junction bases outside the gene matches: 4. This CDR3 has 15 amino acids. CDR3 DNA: TGTGCCAGCAGCTTGCGTAGCGGGAGTTACAATGAGCAGTTCTTC. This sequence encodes CASSLRSGSYNEQFF.

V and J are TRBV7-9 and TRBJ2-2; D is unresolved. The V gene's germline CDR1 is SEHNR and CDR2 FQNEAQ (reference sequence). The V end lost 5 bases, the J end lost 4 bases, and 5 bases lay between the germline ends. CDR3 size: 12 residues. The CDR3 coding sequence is TGTGCCAGCAGCACCCTCACCGGGGAGCTGTTTTTT. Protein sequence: CASSTLTGELFF.

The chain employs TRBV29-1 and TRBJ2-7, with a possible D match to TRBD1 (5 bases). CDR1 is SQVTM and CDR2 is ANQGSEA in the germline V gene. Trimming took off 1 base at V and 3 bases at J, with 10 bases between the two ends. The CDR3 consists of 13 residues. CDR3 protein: CSVEGGDLYEQYF. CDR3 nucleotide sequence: TGCAGCGTTGAAGGGGGCGATCTCTACGAGCAGTACTTC.

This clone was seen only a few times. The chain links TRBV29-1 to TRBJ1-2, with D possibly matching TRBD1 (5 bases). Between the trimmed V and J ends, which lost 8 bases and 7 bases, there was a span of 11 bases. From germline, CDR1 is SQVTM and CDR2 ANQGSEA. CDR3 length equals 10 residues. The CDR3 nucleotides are TGCAGCCCAGGGAGCTCTGGCTACACCTTC. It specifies CSPGSSGYTF.